Presented here are 30 T cell receptor beta chains from one specimen sequenced in a study of blood T cells in healthy people across ages. Then a second PCR, running about 7 to 11 cycles, was carried out with a sample-barcoded 5' primer and a J-beta primer mix. TCRdb reanalysed the 5' RACE reads using MiXCR and keeps one entry per CDR3 protein. The data contain about 640,000 distinct CDR3 sequences, approximately 30% of them singletons. The sequenced material came from blood. The receptors shown here come from a woman older than 75 in good health.

In this sample, this clonotype turned up many times. This chain connects TRBV29-1 to TRBJ2-1; TRBD2 aligns across 10 bases. Germline CDR1 SQVTM, CDR2 ANQGSEA. The V gene end was trimmed by 0 bases and the J gene end by 10 bases; junction bases not matched to a gene: 12. CDR3 length: 16 residues. The CDR3 loop reads CSVEEASGGTLTEQFF. The CDR3 DNA is TGCAGCGTTGAAGAGGCTAGCGGGGGCACCCTCACGGAGCAGTTCTTC.

The chain employs TRBV28 and TRBJ2-1; 9 bases are a match to TRBD1. There are 17 residues in the CDR3. Trimming removed 5 bases from V and 0 bases from J; junction bases left unmatched: 8. CDR1 and CDR2 (germline): MDHEN, SYDVKM. Here the CDR3 DNA reads TGTGCCAGCAGTCCCTACAGGGGGCAGAGCTCCTACAATGAGCAGTTCTTC. Its protein product is CASSPYRGQSSYNEQFF.

This clonotype has only a few counts. This chain uses TRBV5-1 with TRBJ2-7; possible D gene TRBD1, 6 bases. Germline CDR1 is SGHRS and CDR2 is YFSETQ. The CDR3 contains 15 residues. V was cut by 1 base and J by 3 bases, with 14 bases left in between. The CDR3: CASSLRPGVDYEQYF. CDR3 sequence (DNA): TGCGCCAGCAGCTTGCGGCCAGGGGTAGACTACGAGCAGTACTTC.

The DNA of the CDR3 is TGCGCCAGCAGCCAAGAGGGCACTTGGTCACAAGAGACCCAGTACTTC. This translates into CASSQEGTWSQETQYF. J is TRBJ2-5 and V is TRBV4-1; D is undetermined. The CDR3 consists of 16 residues. Germline values: CDR1 MGHRA, CDR2 YSYEKL. V lost 0 bases to trimming and J lost 2 bases, with 13 bases between them.

The J gene is TRBJ1-2, the V gene TRBV12-3 or TRBV12-4, with TRBD1 identical over 9 bases. After removal of 4 bases from V and 1 base from J, the junction contained 4 bases not matched to a gene. The CDR3 runs 15 residues. The CDR3 spells CASSSRTGVNYGYTF. The CDR3 DNA is TGTGCCAGCAGTTCAAGGACAGGGGTTAACTATGGCTACACCTTC.

This clonotype was recorded many times. This rearrangement joins TRBV3-1 to TRBJ1-1, with D perhaps TRBD1 (5 bases). V dropped 6 bases and J dropped 1 base, with 12 bases sitting between them. The CDR3 is 14 residues long. Germline loops: CDR1 LGHDT, CDR2 YNNKEL (reference sequence). CDR3: CASRLTDRNTEAFF. CDR3 nucleotides: TGTGCCAGCAGACTAACCGACAGGAACACTGAAGCTTTCTTT.

This clonotype was detected only a few times. CDR3 sequence: CASRSIDRRNTEAFF. In nucleotides, the CDR3 is TGCGCCAGCAGATCGATAGACAGGCGGAACACTGAAGCTTTCTTT. The chain links TRBV5-1 to TRBJ1-1; D is possibly TRBD1 (6 bases). This CDR3 has 15 amino acids. CDR1 and CDR2 (germline): SGHRS, YFSETQ. V was trimmed by 5 bases and J by 1 base, leaving 15 bases between them.

This clonotype showed up many times. The chain joins TRBV15 to TRBJ1-2; the D gene is possibly TRBD1 (5 bases). V was clipped by 6 bases and J by 2 bases, with 13 bases between them. Germline-derived CDR1 and CDR2 are LNHNV and YYDKDF (reference sequence). The CDR3 has 14 amino acids. CDR3 sequence (DNA): TGTGCCACCAGTACGCCGGGACTGAACTATGGCTACACCTTC. This gives the protein CATSTPGLNYGYTF.

Ten or more counts support this clonotype. CDR3 bases: TGTGCCTGGAGTCAACAGGGCCATGAGCAGTTCTTC. Encoded protein: CAWSQQGHEQFF. This rearrangement joins TRBV30 to TRBJ2-1; a weak D match, TRBD1 (6 bases). Per the germline V gene, CDR1 is GTSNPN and CDR2 is SVGIG (reference sequence). The V and J ends lost 2 bases and 8 bases respectively, with 10 bases between them. This CDR3 has 12 residues.

Comments on this clonotype: Since a much larger clone is just one base distant, this may be a read error. This chain joins TRBV5-1 and TRBJ2-1; 9 nucleotides line up with TRBD2. V shed 3 bases, J shed 8 bases, and the junction held 9 bases outside the gene matches. CDR3 length: 15 residues. In germline, CDR1 is SGHRS, CDR2 YFSETQ. The CDR3 sequence: CASSWRGGYWDEQFF. Written as DNA, the CDR3 is TGCGCCAGCAGCTGGCGGGGGGGCTACTGGGATGAGCAGTTCTTC.

This clonotype was observed many times. The chain joins TRBV6-5 to TRBJ2-1; D is uncertain. Germline V CDR1 and CDR2: MNHEY, SVGAGI. This CDR3 is built from 15 residues. V lost 8 bases and J lost 7, with 21 bases in between. The CDR3 DNA reads as TGTGCCAGCCTCCCTAGAAGGGATTCGAGTAATGAGCAGTTCTTC. Translated: CASLPRRDSSNEQFF.

Ten or more counts support this clonotype. The chain has TRBV3-1 and TRBJ1-2; D not resolved. The CDR3 has 13 residues. Germline V CDR1 and CDR2: LGHDT, YNNKEL (reference sequence). Trimming removed 0 bases from V and 4 bases from J, with 6 bases in between. The CDR3 spells CASSQDWAYGYTF. In nucleotides, the CDR3 is TGTGCCAGCAGCCAAGATTGGGCCTATGGCTACACCTTC.

This clonotype was seen only a few times. Since a much larger clone is just one base distant, this may be a read error. This sequence joins TRBV5-1 and TRBJ1-2, with D uncertain. V lost 3 bases and J lost 3, with 12 bases in between. Germline V gene sequence: CDR1 SGHRS, CDR2 YFSETQ. CDR3 length: 14 residues. In DNA, the CDR3 is TGCGCCAGCAGCTGGAACCCAGACTACTATGGCTACACCTTC. This encodes CASSWNPDYYGYTF.

The rearrangement joins TRBV28 to TRBJ1-1; D is perhaps TRBD1 (5 bases). Trimming shortened V by 3 bases and J by 5 bases, and 13 bases separated the two germline ends. Germline loops: CDR1 MDHEN, CDR2 SYDVKM. The CDR3 contains 14 residues. CDR3 nucleotides: TGTGCCAGCAGTTTTGCGGGGGAGGGGACTGAAGCTTTCTTT. This translates into CASSFAGEGTEAFF.

The chain recombines TRBV20-1 with TRBJ1-2; D is undetermined. Germline CDR1 and CDR2: DFQATT and SNEGSKA (reference sequence). V dropped 6 bases and J dropped 0 bases, with 17 bases sitting between them. The CDR3 spans 15 residues. This chain's CDR3 is CSARRVGETNYGYTF. DNA for the CDR3: TGCAGTGCAAGACGGGTGGGAGAAACTAACTATGGCTACACCTTC.

Ten or more counts support this clonotype. The chain uses TRBV15 and TRBJ1-2, with D possibly being TRBD1 (6 bases). Trimming shortened V by 1 base and J by 8 bases, and 17 bases separated the two germline ends. Germline lookup yields CDR1 LNHNV and CDR2 YYDKDF (reference sequence). The CDR3 covers 15 residues. In DNA form, the CDR3 reads TGTGCCACCAGCAGAGCACCCGGGGGGGCTAAAGGCTACACCTTC. It specifies CATSRAPGGAKGYTF.

On this clonotype: A single base separates this from a much larger clone, so it may be a read error. The chain employs TRBV5-4 and TRBJ2-7, with D possibly being TRBD1 (6 bases). With 3 bases removed from V and 7 bases from J, the gap between germline ends came to 17 bases. Germline CDR1 and CDR2: SGHNT and YYREEE (reference sequence). This CDR3 contains 14 residues. The CDR3: CASSWPGVSGEQYF. The CDR3 DNA follows: TGTGCCAGCAGCTGGCCAGGGGTTTCTGGGGAGCAGTACTTC.

This clonotype showed up many times. This chain links TRBV7-2 with TRBJ2-5, with D possibly being TRBD1 (6 bases). The CDR3 covers 15 residues. Between the trimmed V and J ends, which lost 5 bases and 0 bases, there was a span of 13 bases. Germline values: CDR1 SGHTA, CDR2 FQGNSA. CDR3 region: CASSPGGSNQETQYF. The CDR3 coding sequence is TGTGCCAGCAGCCCTGGGGGCAGCAACCAAGAGACCCAGTACTTC.

As for this clonotype: This may come from a read error, since a much larger clone is one base off. The chain employs TRBV7-9 and TRBJ2-1, with 8 nucleotides matching TRBD2. After removal of 5 bases from V and 4 bases from J, the junction contained 13 bases not matched to a gene. The CDR3 runs to 17 residues. Germline CDR1 is SEHNR and CDR2 is FQNEAQ (reference sequence). The CDR3 spells CASSLALCSGKYNEQFF. CDR3 DNA sequence: TGTGCCAGCAGCCTCGCCCTATGTAGCGGGAAATACAATGAGCAGTTCTTC.

The gene calls are TRBV27 and TRBJ2-7, with 8 bases that match TRBD1. The V gene end was trimmed by 11 bases and the J gene end by 5 bases; junction bases not matched to a gene: 8. Germline CDR1 and CDR2: MNHEY and SMNVEV (reference sequence). The CDR3 is 12 amino acids. The CDR3 here is CAAAGGFHEQYF. The CDR3 DNA follows: TGTGCCGCCGCAGGGGGCTTCCACGAGCAGTACTTC.

This clonotype appeared a few times. The chain uses TRBV3-1 and TRBJ2-3; D might be TRBD2 (6 bases). V lost 0 bases and J 2 bases, leaving 12 bases between the germline ends. The CDR3 consists of 16 residues. Germline V gene data show CDR1 as LGHDT and CDR2 as YNNKEL (reference sequence). CDR3 protein: CASSQDRRGLTDTQYF. The CDR3 DNA follows: TGTGCCAGCAGCCAAGATCGGAGGGGCCTCACAGATACGCAGTATTTT.

This clonotype was counted only a few times. As the CDR3 is not closed by the conserved phenylalanine or tryptophan, this likely results from a read error. The limits of the CDR3 on the DNA are not certain, so only TCRdb's listed CDR3 is given. The CDR3 reads CSADPGTGGVGYTFGS. This chain links TRBV20-1 with TRBJ2-5; the table's TRBD1 call for D was not verified on the DNA. Germline loops: CDR1 DFQATT, CDR2 SNEGSKA (reference sequence). Including both end residues, the CDR3 is 16 amino acids long.

This clonotype was counted a few times. Being one base from a much bigger clone, this may be a read error. The chain joins TRBV20-1 to TRBJ2-1, with D perhaps given as TRBD1 or TRBD2 (5 bases each). Trimming left V 5 bases short and J 10 bases short, with 21 bases between. The CDR3 contains 14 residues. Germline CDR1 and CDR2: DFQATT and SNEGSKA (reference sequence). This CDR3 reads CSALPGPRRYEQFF. The DNA of the CDR3 is TGCAGTGCTCTCCCGGGACCCCGAAGATACGAGCAGTTCTTC.

Ten or more counts support this clonotype. The J gene is TRBJ1-1, the V gene TRBV29-1; D not resolved. The CDR3 extends over 13 amino acids. Trimming took 7 bases from V and 0 from J, leaving 12 bases between them. The germline V gene encodes CDR1 SQVTM and CDR2 ANQGSEA. CDR3 in amino acids: CSATVLMNTEAFF. DNA of the CDR3: TGCAGCGCTACAGTCTTAATGAACACTGAAGCTTTCTTT.

The chain employs TRBV6-5 and TRBJ2-5; weak D call: TRBD2 (5 bases). CDR1 is MNHEY, CDR2 SVGAGI, per germline. Between the trimmed V and J ends, which lost 6 bases and 3 bases, there was a span of 17 bases. The CDR3 contains 15 residues. The CDR3 nucleotides are TGTGCCAGCAGCGAGGATAAACTCGGGGAAGAGACCCAGTACTTC. Encoded protein: CASSEDKLGEETQYF.

This clonotype has ten or more counts. V is TRBV7-2 and J is TRBJ2-7; 8 nucleotides agree with TRBD2. The CDR3 has 14 residues. The germline V gene has CDR1 SGHTA and CDR2 FQGNSA. The J segment lost 5 bases and the V segment lost 5 bases, leaving 8 bases of the junction unmatched. The CDR3 protein is CASSRGGSGDEQYF. The DNA of the CDR3 is TGTGCCAGCAGCCGGGGCGGTAGCGGGGACGAGCAGTACTTC.

There are many counts of this clonotype. The J gene is TRBJ2-3, the V gene TRBV11-2, with TRBD2 matching over 7 bases. The CDR3 is made up of 14 amino acids. Per germline, CDR1 SGHAT and CDR2 FQNNGV. V trimming: 5 bases; J trimming: 8 bases; junction bases outside the gene matches: 10. In DNA form, the CDR3 reads TGTGCCAGCAGCCTTGGGACTAACAGTGGTACGCAGTATTTT. Its translation: CASSLGTNSGTQYF.

Worth noting for this clonotype: This may be a read error, as it is one base from a much larger clone. V is TRBV5-1 and J is TRBJ2-3; 9 bases align to TRBD1. There are 15 residues in the CDR3. Per germline, CDR1 SGHRS and CDR2 YFSETQ. The CDR3 region is CTSSPRQGEADTQYF. Here the CDR3 DNA reads TGCACCAGCAGCCCAAGACAGGGGGAAGCAGATACGCAGTATTTT.

DNA for the CDR3: TGTGCCAGCAGTGTGTACGCAGATGTGCAGTATTTT. Translation gives CASSVYADVQYF. This chain connects TRBV12-3 or TRBV12-4 to TRBJ2-3; the D is unclear. This CDR3 has 12 residues. V was clipped by 5 bases and J by 11 bases, with 14 bases between them.

The chain has TRBV6-1 and TRBJ1-1; tentatively, D is TRBD1 (5 bases). V dropped 10 bases and J dropped 4 bases, with 19 bases sitting between them. The CDR3 totals 14 residues. Germline lookup yields CDR1 MNHNS and CDR2 SASEGT. This CDR3 is CATRSGRLSTEAFF. CDR3 DNA: TGTGCCACCAGGTCAGGGAGGTTAAGCACTGAAGCTTTCTTT.